Below are 26 T cell receptor beta chains sequenced from a single sample in a study of Ad26.COV2.S vaccination and SARS-CoV-2 variants. Sample treatment: 15 to 20 received Ad26.COV2.S at low or high dose, single or two shots; roughly five received placebo; per-sample allocation not given. Samples analyzed were those drawn on day 63 after the first vaccine or placebo injection. Here immunoSEQ multiplex PCR was the method, and the copy in TCRdb shows in-frame clones only, minus some. The table lists approximately 350,000 clones, about four fifths of them singletons. Sequences were derived from peripheral blood, sampled in a trial of Ad26.COV2.S vaccine versus placebo. The receptor set was obtained from a person between 18 and 65 years old who received the Ad26.COV2.S COVID-19 vaccine or a placebo.

This clone was counted once. The V call is TRBV15, the J call TRBJ2-7; D may match TRBD1 or TRBD2 (5 bases each). The germline V gene has CDR1 LNHNV and CDR2 YYDKDF (reference sequence). This CDR3 contains 13 residues. The germline V and J ends were trimmed by 8 bases and 7 bases, with 18 bases remaining between them. As DNA, the CDR3 is TGTGCCACCGCCTCGGGGCCCCAAGAGGAGCAGTACTTC. Amino acids: CATASGPQEEQYF. Variable domain in full (rest from reference TRBV15 and TRBJ2-7): DAMVIQNPRYQVTQFGKPVTLSCSQTLNHNVMYWYQQKSSQAPKLLFHYYDKDFNNEADTPDNFQSRRPNTSFCFLDIRSPGLGDTAMYLCATASGPQEEQYFGPGTRLTVT.

The V call is TRBV6-2 or TRBV6-3, the J call TRBJ1-2; no clear D gene. V lost 2 bases and J 4 bases, leaving 11 bases between the germline ends. The CDR3 totals 14 residues. Germline V gene sequence: CDR1 MNHEY, CDR2 SVGEGT. CDR3 region: CASSYGSDSYGYTF. In DNA, the CDR3 is TGTGCCAGCAGTTACGGTTCGGATTCCTATGGCTACACCTTC.

In nucleotides, the CDR3 is TGTGCCATCAGTGATGACACCTACTCTGGAAACACCATATATTTT. Translating gives CAISDDTYSGNTIYF. This chain uses TRBV10-3 with TRBJ1-3; D not certain. Germline V gene sequence: CDR1 ENHRY, CDR2 SYGVKD. The CDR3 loop spans 15 amino acids. Trimming left V 3 bases short and J 0 bases short, with 9 bases between.

This chain links TRBV9 with TRBJ2-3, with no clear D. Trimming took 6 bases from V and 0 from J, leaving 11 bases between them. Germline V gene sequence: CDR1 SGDLS, CDR2 YYNGEE. The CDR3 runs to 14 residues. CDR3 bases: TGTGCCAGCACCTACACCGGGAGCACAGATACGCAGTATTTT. Protein product: CASTYTGSTDTQYF.

The chain recombines TRBV7-6 with TRBJ2-2; possibly TRBD1 or TRBD2 for D (5 bases each). V lost 2 bases and J lost 4, with 11 bases in between. Germline V lookup: CDR1 SGHVS, CDR2 FNYEAQ. This CDR3 comprises 15 residues. CDR3 in amino acids: CASSLSGAGTGELFF. In DNA, the CDR3 is TGTGCCAGCAGCTTATCCGGGGCCGGCACCGGGGAGCTGTTTTTT.

This chain uses TRBV7-6 with TRBJ1-1; 8 bases are shared with TRBD1. V lost 5 bases, J lost 0 bases, and 5 bases stayed unmatched. Germline CDR1 and CDR2: SGHVS and FNYEAQ. The CDR3 totals 15 residues. The CDR3 DNA reads as TGTGCCAGCAGCCCCTCGACAGGGGTGAACACTGAAGCTTTCTTT. Amino acid sequence: CASSPSTGVNTEAFF.

The chain uses TRBV27 and TRBJ1-2; 8 nucleotides match TRBD1. There are 15 residues in the CDR3. Germline CDR1 is MNHEY and CDR2 is SMNVEV (reference sequence). Unmatched junction bases numbered 8, after V lost 1 base and J lost 7 bases. The CDR3 sequence: CASSLFGTGTVGYTF. The CDR3 DNA follows: TGTGCCAGCAGTTTATTTGGGACAGGTACGGTTGGCTACACCTTC.

This chain uses TRBV7-3 with TRBJ1-6, with a possible D match to TRBD1 (5 bases). This CDR3 has 14 amino acids. Germline values: CDR1 SGHTA, CDR2 FQGTGA. Deletions cut 2 bases from V and 10 bases from J, with 12 bases between. This CDR3 reads CASSLRGWQSPLHF. In nucleotides, the CDR3 is TGTGCCAGCAGCTTACGGGGGTGGCAATCACCCCTCCACTTT.

The CDR3 DNA reads TGTGCCAGCAGTTACTCGCAGGGTAGACGTCAAGAGACCCAGTACTTC. This codes for CASSYSQGRRQETQYF. The chain employs TRBV6-6 and TRBJ2-5; possible D gene TRBD1, 5 bases. The ends were cut back, 0 bases at V and 2 bases at J, with 13 bases in the middle. This CDR3 region has 16 residues. Per the germline V gene, CDR1 is MNHNY and CDR2 is SVGAGI (reference sequence).

CDR3 bases: TGCGCCAGCAGCCAAGATGTCCAGGCAGGCCGTTCGTCAGAGCAGTACTTC. The encoded protein is CASSQDVQAGRSSEQYF. The rearrangement links TRBV4-1 to TRBJ2-7; D is undetermined. V was trimmed by 0 bases and J by 7 bases, leaving 22 bases between them. The CDR3 is made up of 17 amino acids. CDR1 is MGHRA, CDR2 YSYEKL, per germline.

V and J are TRBV29-1 and TRBJ2-3; D is perhaps TRBD2 (7 bases). Deletions cut 8 bases from V and 6 bases from J, with 15 bases between. There are 12 residues in the CDR3. Germline loops: CDR1 SQVTM, CDR2 ANQGSEA. CDR3 DNA sequence: TGCAGCTCCCGGGGGGCTGCGGATACGCAGTATTTT. As protein: CSSRGAADTQYF.

The genes are TRBV5-1 and TRBJ2-5; the match to TRBD1 covers 7 bases. V dropped 2 bases and J dropped 5; count of bases not matched to a gene: 6. Germline CDR1 SGHRS, CDR2 YFSETQ. The CDR3 has 14 amino acids. CDR3 residues: CASSLQGPQETQYF. The DNA of the CDR3 is TGCGCCAGCAGCTTACAGGGGCCCCAGGAGACCCAGTACTTC.

This clone was counted many times. The chain is built from TRBV19 and TRBJ1-2; D remains ambiguous. Germline V CDR1 and CDR2: LNHDA, SQIVND (reference sequence). The germline V and J ends were trimmed by 8 bases and 6 bases, with 7 bases remaining between them. There are 10 residues in the CDR3. The CDR3 DNA follows: TGTGCCAGTGGAGGAAATGGCTACACCTTC. It encodes CASGGNGYTF.

As concerns this clone: The same CDR3 arises from other DNA sequences in this sample as well. This chain links TRBV30 with TRBJ1-1; D gene ambiguous. Per germline, CDR1 GTSNPN and CDR2 SVGIG (reference sequence). Trimming stripped 0 bases from V and 2 bases from J, with 7 bases between. The CDR3 extends over 13 amino acids. The CDR3 nucleotides read TGTGCCTGGAGTGTGGGATCCAACACTGAAGCTTTCTTT. This gives the protein CAWSVGSNTEAFF.

This chain connects TRBV2 to TRBJ1-2; D call uncertain. This CDR3 contains 11 residues. The germline CDR1 and CDR2 sequences are SNHLY and FYNNEI. Trimming cost V 4 bases and J 13 bases, with 13 bases left between them. The CDR3 bases are TGTGCCAGCAGTGGGGAGGTCGCTAGCACCTTC. It codes for CASSGEVASTF. Complete variable domain (other parts from reference TRBV2 and TRBJ1-2): EPEVTQTPSHQVTQMGQEVILRCVPISNHLYFYWYRQILGQKVEFLVSFYNNEISEKSEIFDDQFSVERPDGSNFTLKIRSTKLEDSAMYFCASSGEVASTFGSGTRLTVV.

This chain connects TRBV18 to TRBJ2-1; unclear D gene. This CDR3 is 15 amino acids long. Between the trimmed V and J ends, which lost 3 bases and 5 bases, there was a span of 14 bases. Germline CDR1 KGHSH, CDR2 LQKENI. The CDR3 coding sequence is TGTGCCAGCTCACCGTCAAGTAAAGGAGACAATGAGCAGTTCTTC. It yields the protein CASSPSSKGDNEQFF.

CDR3 amino acids: CASSRPGTGGPGNTIYF. The CDR3 coding sequence is TGTGCCAGCAGCCGTCCCGGGACAGGGGGTCCCGGAAACACCATATATTTT. The rearrangement joins TRBV7-9 to TRBJ1-3; 11 bases agree with TRBD1. The CDR3 contains 17 residues. CDR1 and CDR2 from the germline V gene are SEHNR and FQNEAQ (reference sequence). The J segment lost 4 bases and the V segment lost 5 bases, leaving 10 bases of the junction unmatched.

The gene calls are TRBV6-2 or TRBV6-3 and TRBJ2-6; D is ambiguous. The V end lost 3 bases, the J end lost 4 bases, and 7 bases lay between the germline ends. This CDR3 region has 14 residues. CDR1 and CDR2 from the germline V gene are MNHEY and SVGEGT. CDR3 protein: CASSYWSGANVLTF. In DNA form, the CDR3 reads TGTGCCAGCAGTTATTGGTCCGGGGCCAACGTCCTGACTTTC.

This chain joins TRBV27 and TRBJ1-2; D not resolved. Between the trimmed V and J ends, which lost 9 bases and 7 bases, there was a span of 12 bases. CDR1 and CDR2 (germline): MNHEY, SMNVEV (reference sequence). The CDR3 extends over 11 amino acids. CDR3 coding DNA: TGTGCCAGGGGTCATTGGGGTGGCTACACCTTC. It specifies CARGHWGGYTF.

The rearrangement uses TRBV5-4 and TRBJ2-5, with 7 bases matching TRBD1. The V gene end was trimmed by 0 bases and the J gene end by 5 bases; junction bases not matched to a gene: 7. From germline, CDR1 is SGHNT and CDR2 YYREEE (reference sequence). This CDR3 contains 15 residues. CDR3 sequence reads: CASSLGARGTETQYF. CDR3 nucleotides: TGTGCCAGCAGCTTGGGAGCCAGGGGGACGGAGACCCAGTACTTC.

The rearrangement uses TRBV24-1 and TRBJ2-2; 9 bases agree with TRBD2. The CDR3 loop spans 15 amino acids. Germline V gene data show CDR1 as KGHDR and CDR2 as SFDVKD. V was pared by 12 bases and J by 5 bases, with 12 bases of the junction left unmatched. The DNA for the CDR3 is TGTGCCTCCCGTGATAGCGGGAGAAAAACCGGGGAGCTGTTTTTT. Residues: CASRDSGRKTGELFF.

This clone has just one count. V is TRBV20-1 and J is TRBJ2-3, with TRBD2 matching over 9 bases. V lost 7 bases and J lost 8; bases outside the gene matches: 4. CDR3 size: 11 residues. The V gene's germline CDR1 is DFQATT and CDR2 SNEGSKA (reference sequence). The CDR3 loop is CSGGLASTQYF. CDR3 nucleotide sequence: TGCAGTGGTGGACTAGCGAGTACGCAGTATTTT.

The V call is TRBV19, the J call TRBJ2-7; weak D call: TRBD1 (5 bases). The ends were cut back, 1 base at V and 2 bases at J, with 12 bases in the middle. The CDR3 is 15 residues long. Germline V CDR1 and CDR2: LNHDA, SQIVND (reference sequence). For the CDR3, the DNA is TGTGCCAGTAGTATAGGGGGCAGGGCACCCTACGAGCAGTACTTC. This codes for CASSIGGRAPYEQYF.

This clone was found once. The CDR3 loop is CASRPGQGFYEQYF. CDR3 sequence (DNA): TGTGCCAGTAGGCCGGGACAGGGGTTCTACGAGCAGTACTTC. V and J are TRBV19 and TRBJ2-7; TRBD1 aligns across 10 bases. The germline V gene has CDR1 LNHDA and CDR2 SQIVND (reference sequence). The J segment lost 3 bases and the V segment lost 6 bases, leaving 5 bases of the junction unmatched. The CDR3 loop spans 14 amino acids.

The chain is built from TRBV30 and TRBJ2-7, with a possible D match to TRBD2 (6 bases). Germline lookup yields CDR1 GTSNPN and CDR2 SVGIG (reference sequence). V was pared by 3 bases and J by 6 bases, with 15 bases between. The CDR3 consists of 13 residues. The CDR3 coding sequence is TGTGCCTGGAGCATCCTCGGGGGTGGCGAGCAGTACTTC. Protein sequence: CAWSILGGGEQYF.

CDR3 sequence (DNA): TGTGCCAGCAGTGACTTCCGGGGGGATACGCAGTATTTT. Translating it yields CASSDFRGDTQYF. V gene TRBV6-4 combines with J gene TRBJ2-3; possibly TRBD2 for D (6 bases). Deletions cut 1 base from V and 6 bases from J, with 8 bases between. The CDR3 is 13 residues long. CDR1 and CDR2 (germline): MRHNA, SNTAGT.